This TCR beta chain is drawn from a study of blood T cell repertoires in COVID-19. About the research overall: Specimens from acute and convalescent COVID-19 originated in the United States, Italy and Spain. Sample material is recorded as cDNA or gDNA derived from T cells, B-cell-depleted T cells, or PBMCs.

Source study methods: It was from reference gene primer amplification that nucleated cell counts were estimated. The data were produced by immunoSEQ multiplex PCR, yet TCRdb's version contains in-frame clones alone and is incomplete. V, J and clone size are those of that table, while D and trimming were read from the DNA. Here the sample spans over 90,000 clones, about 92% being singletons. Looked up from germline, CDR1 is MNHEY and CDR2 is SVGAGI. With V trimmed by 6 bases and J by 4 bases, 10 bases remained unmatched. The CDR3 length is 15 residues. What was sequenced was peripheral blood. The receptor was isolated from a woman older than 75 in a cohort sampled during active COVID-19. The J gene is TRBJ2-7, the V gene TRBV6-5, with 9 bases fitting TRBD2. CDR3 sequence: CASSRPLAGSYEQYF. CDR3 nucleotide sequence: TGTGCCAGCAGCCGCCCACTAGCGGGCTCTTACGAGCAGTACTTC.